This T cell receptor beta chain was observed in a study of immune evolution from preneoplasia to lung adenocarcinoma. Study-level findings and limits: Top clone share appeared to fall from AAH through AIS, MIA, adenocarcinoma.

Sequenced by immunoSEQ multiplex PCR; TCRdb stores in-frame clones only, minus some. The repertoire holds about 8,000 clones, with approximately 80% as singletons. A word on this clone: Its antigen is not known.

Germline V gives CDR1 MDHEN, CDR2 SYDVKM. The CDR3 contains 14 residues. Between the trimmed V and J ends, which lost 6 bases and 0 bases, there was a span of 12 bases. Between the mid-2010s and the late 2010s, patients underwent resection in Japan or China. V usage is TRBV28 and J usage is TRBJ2-7; no firm D call. The receptor comes from a person aged 70 to 85 with lung adenocarcinoma. Sequencing was done on a sample of FFPE adjacent normal lung tissue. CDR3 loop: CASSRPYGSYEQYF. Here the CDR3 DNA reads TGTGCCAGCAGCCGCCCCTATGGCTCCTACGAGCAGTACTTC.